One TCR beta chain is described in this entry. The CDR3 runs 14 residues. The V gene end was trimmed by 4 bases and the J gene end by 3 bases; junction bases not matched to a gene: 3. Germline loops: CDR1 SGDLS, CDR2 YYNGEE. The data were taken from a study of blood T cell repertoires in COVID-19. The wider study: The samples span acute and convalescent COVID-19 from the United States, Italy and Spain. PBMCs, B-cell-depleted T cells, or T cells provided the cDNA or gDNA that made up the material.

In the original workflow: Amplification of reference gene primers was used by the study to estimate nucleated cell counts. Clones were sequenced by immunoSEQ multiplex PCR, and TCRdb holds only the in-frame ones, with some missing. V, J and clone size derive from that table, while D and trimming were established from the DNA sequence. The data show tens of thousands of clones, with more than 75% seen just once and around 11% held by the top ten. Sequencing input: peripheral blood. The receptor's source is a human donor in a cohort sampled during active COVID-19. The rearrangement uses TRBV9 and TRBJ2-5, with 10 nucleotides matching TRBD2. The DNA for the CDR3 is TGTGCCAGCAGCTTGGGACTAGCGAAAGAGACCCAGTACTTC. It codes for CASSLGLAKETQYF.